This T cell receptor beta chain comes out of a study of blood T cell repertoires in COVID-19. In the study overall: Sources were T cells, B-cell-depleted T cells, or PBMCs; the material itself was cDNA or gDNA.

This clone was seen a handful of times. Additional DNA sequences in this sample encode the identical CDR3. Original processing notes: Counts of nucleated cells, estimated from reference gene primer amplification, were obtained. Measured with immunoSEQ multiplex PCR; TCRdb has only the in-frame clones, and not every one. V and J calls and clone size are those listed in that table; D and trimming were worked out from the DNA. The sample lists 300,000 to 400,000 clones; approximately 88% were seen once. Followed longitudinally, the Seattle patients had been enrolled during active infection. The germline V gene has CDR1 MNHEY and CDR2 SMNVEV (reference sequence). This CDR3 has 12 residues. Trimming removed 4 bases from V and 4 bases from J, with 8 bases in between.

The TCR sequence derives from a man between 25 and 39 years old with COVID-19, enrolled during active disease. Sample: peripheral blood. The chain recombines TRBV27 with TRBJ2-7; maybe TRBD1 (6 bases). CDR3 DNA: TGTGCCAGCAGTTCCACAGGGTACGAGCAGTACTTC. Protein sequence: CASSSTGYEQYF.